This TCR beta chain was profiled in a study of T cell changes during pregnancy in multiple sclerosis. The V gene lost 4 bases and the J gene lost 0 bases, with 14 bases spanning the gap. The CDR3 covers 16 residues. Germline V lookup: CDR1 SEHNR, CDR2 FQNEAQ (reference sequence). Clones were sequenced by immunoSEQ multiplex PCR, and TCRdb holds only the in-frame ones, with some missing. The sample holds around 27,000 clones, around 93% seen once. The TCR sequence derives from a female donor with multiple sclerosis, enrolled in a pregnancy study. Material: CD4+ T cells from peripheral blood mononuclear cells, obtained after pregnancy. The chain uses TRBV7-9 and TRBJ2-3; D gene uncertain. The DNA of the CDR3 is TGTGCCAGCAGCTCGCGGTTCCATACTAGCACAGATACGCAGTATTTT. Translation: CASSSRFHTSTDTQYF. Based on the CDR3 plus reference TRBV7-9 and TRBJ2-3, the full variable domain is DTGVSQNPRHKITKRGQNVTFRCDPISEHNRLYWYRQTLGQGPEFLTYFQNEAQLEKSRLLSDRFSAERPKGSFSTLEIQRTEQGDSAMYLCASSSRFHTSTDTQYFGPGTRLTVL.